This T cell receptor beta chain derives from a study of T cell changes during pregnancy in multiple sclerosis. V dropped 4 bases and J dropped 1; count of bases not matched to a gene: 12. This CDR3 has 17 amino acids. Germline V gene data show CDR1 as MNHEY and CDR2 as SMNVEV (reference sequence). Data came from immunoSEQ multiplex PCR; TCRdb stores just in-frame clones and leaves some out. Found here are 73,000 or so clones, more than 80% of them singletons; the top ten hold 0.86%. Material: peripheral blood, obtained in the second trimester of pregnancy. The chain has TRBV27 and TRBJ1-1; 7 bases are a match to TRBD1. The receptor was derived from a female donor with multiple sclerosis, enrolled in a pregnancy study. The CDR3: CASSSAGLQGRNTEAFF. The CDR3 bases are TGTGCCAGCAGTTCAGCTGGGCTACAGGGGAGGAACACTGAAGCTTTCTTT.